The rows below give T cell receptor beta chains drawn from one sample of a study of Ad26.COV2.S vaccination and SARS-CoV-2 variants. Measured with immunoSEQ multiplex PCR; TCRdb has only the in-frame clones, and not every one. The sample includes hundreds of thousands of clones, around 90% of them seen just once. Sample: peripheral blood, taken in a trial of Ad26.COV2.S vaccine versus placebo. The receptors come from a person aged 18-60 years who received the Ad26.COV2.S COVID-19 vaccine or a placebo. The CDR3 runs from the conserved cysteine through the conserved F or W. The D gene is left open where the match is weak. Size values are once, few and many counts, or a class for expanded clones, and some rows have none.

CASSFRSGEGYTF TGTGCCAGCAGCTTCCGTTCGGGGGAAGGCTACACCTTC . TRBV7-9 13 TRBJ1-2 .
CARSLAGNSRDTQYF TGTGCCAGAAGCTTGGCAGGGAATAGTCGTGATACGCAGTATTTT . TRBV5-3 15 TRBJ2-3 .
CASSLAHSGYGYTF TGTGCCAGCAGCTTAGCGCATAGCGGCTATGGCTACACCTTC . TRBV7-8 14 TRBJ1-2 .
CASSSHSTGSPLHF TGTGCCAGTAGTTCCCACTCGACAGGGTCACCCCTCCACTTT TRBD1 TRBV19 14 TRBJ1-6 .
CASSLLAGVLAGELFF TGCGCCAGCAGCTTGCTAGCGGGAGTATTGGCCGGGGAGCTGTTTTTT TRBD2 TRBV5-1 16 TRBJ2-2 .
CASSSWHSGANVLTF TGTGCCAGCAGCTCGTGGCACTCTGGGGCCAACGTCCTGACTTTC . TRBV7-2 15 TRBJ2-6 .
CASSSKLNQPQHF TGTGCCAGCAGCTCCAAACTCAATCAGCCCCAGCATTTT . TRBV7-6 13 TRBJ1-5 few
CASSQDRVIGGGANVLTF TGCGCCAGCAGCCAAGATCGGGTCATAGGTGGAGGGGCCAACGTCCTGACTTTC . TRBV4-3 18 TRBJ2-6 .
CASSVGYERGGDEQFF TGTGCCAGCAGCGTAGGGTATGAAAGGGGTGGGGATGAGCAGTTCTTC . TRBV9 16 TRBJ2-1 .
CASRAGTAQYF TGTGCCAGCAGAGCCGGGACGGCGCAGTACTTC . TRBV7-9 11 TRBJ2-7 .
CASSRTGTANTGELFF TGCGCCAGCAGCAGGACAGGCACCGCGAACACCGGGGAGCTGTTTTTT TRBD1 TRBV5-1 16 TRBJ2-2 .
CASRTGTNTEAFF TGTGCCAGCAGGACAGGGACGAACACTGAAGCTTTCTTT TRBD1 TRBV7-2 13 TRBJ1-1 .
CASSYSSTGVDTQYF TGTGCCAGCAGTTACTCCTCGACAGGTGTAGATACGCAGTATTTT . TRBV6-5 15 TRBJ2-3 .
CASRSSYNEQFF TGTGCCAGCAGGAGCTCCTACAATGAGCAGTTCTTC . TRBV7-2 12 TRBJ2-1 .
CASSYRGQGPYNSPLHF TGTGCCAGCAGTTATCGGGGGCAGGGGCCCTATAATTCACCCCTCCACTTT . TRBV27 17 TRBJ1-6 .
CASSPTGQETQYF TGTGCCAGCAGCCCAACAGGGCAAGAGACCCAGTACTTC . TRBV7-9 13 TRBJ2-5 .
CSASTSNTGELFF TGCAGTGCTAGTACTAGCAACACCGGGGAGCTGTTTTTT . TRBV20-1 13 TRBJ2-2 .
CASSYSGQEYNEQFF TGTGCCAGCAGTTACTCTGGCCAGGAGTACAATGAGCAGTTCTTC . TRBV6-5 15 TRBJ2-1 .
CAGTSGSHEQYF TGTGCCGGGACTAGCGGGAGTCACGAGCAGTACTTC TRBD2 TRBV30 12 TRBJ2-7 .
CASSWGETQYF TGCGCCAGCAGCTGGGGAGAGACCCAGTACTTC . TRBV5-1 11 TRBJ2-5 .
CASIPTGTGLAFF TGTGCCAGTATCCCGACCGGGACAGGGTTAGCTTTCTTT TRBD1 TRBV19 13 TRBJ1-1 .
CASGGTSADTQYF TGTGCTAGTGGTGGGACTAGCGCAGATACGCAGTATTTT TRBD2 TRBV12-5 13 TRBJ2-3 once